A selection of T cell receptor beta chains follows, all from one sample in a study of blood T cell repertoires in COVID-19. Clones were sequenced by immunoSEQ multiplex PCR, and TCRdb holds only the in-frame ones, with some missing. Of about 140,000 clones listed, about 80% were seen once; the top ten hold approximately 8%. Sequenced input: peripheral blood. The source is a human donor in a cohort sampled during active COVID-19. CDR3s include the opening cysteine and the closing phenylalanine or tryptophan. A D gene is named only where the DNA matches it firmly. Size is stated for part of the rows, as once, few or many counts, or as a class when the clone is expanded.

- | TRBJ1-3 | TRBV5-1 | - | CASSLLGDSGNTIYF | TGCGCCAGCAGCCTCCTAGGGGACTCTGGAAACACCATATATTTT
once | TRBJ2-5 | TRBV6-5 | - | CASSPYQETQYF | TGTGCCAGCAGCCCGTACCAAGAGACCCAGTACTTC
- | TRBJ2-1 | TRBV2 | - | CASSDLTGNSYNEQFF | TGTGCCAGCAGTGACCTTACAGGGAACTCCTACAATGAGCAGTTCTTC
- | TRBJ1-1 | TRBV3-1/TRBV3-2 | - | CASSQGGGASTEAFF | TGTGCCAGCAGCCAAGGGGGCGGGGCAAGCACTGAAGCTTTCTTT
- | TRBJ2-6 | TRBV3-1/TRBV3-2 | - | CASSHRGTVSSGANVLTF | TGTGCCAGCAGCCACCGAGGAACGGTGAGCTCTGGGGCCAACGTCCTGACTTTC
- | TRBJ2-2 | TRBV3-1/TRBV3-2 | - | CASSQATAGTGELFF | TGTGCCAGCAGCCAAGCTACAGCTGGAACCGGGGAGCTGTTTTTT
- | TRBJ2-7 | TRBV13 | - | CASSPRSFRGEQYF | TGTGCCAGCAGCCCCAGAAGTTTCCGGGGCGAGCAGTACTTC
- | TRBJ2-7 | TRBV9 | TRBD1 | CASSLGQGSYEQYF | TGTGCCAGCAGCTTAGGACAGGGGTCCTACGAGCAGTACTTC
- | TRBJ2-7 | TRBV5-1 | TRBD1 | CASSLPRTGATYEQYF | TGCGCCAGCAGCTTACCCCGGACAGGCGCTACCTACGAGCAGTACTTC
- | TRBJ2-2 | TRBV3-1/TRBV3-2 | TRBD2 | CASRLGLALGTGELFF | TGTGCCAGCAGACTCGGACTAGCCCTTGGGACCGGGGAGCTGTTTTTT
few | TRBJ2-5 | TRBV7-9 | - | CASSSKETQYF | TGTGCCAGCAGCTCCAAAGAGACCCAGTACTTC
once | TRBJ1-1 | TRBV6-5 | - | CASTYTQGSTEAFF | TGTGCCAGCACCTATACTCAGGGGAGCACTGAAGCTTTCTTT
- | TRBJ2-2 | TRBV3-1/TRBV3-2 | - | CASSQRRNTGELFF | TGTGCCAGCAGCCAGCGGAGGAACACCGGGGAGCTGTTTTTT
- | TRBJ2-6 | TRBV5-1 | TRBD1 | CASSPTGAGANVLTF | TGCGCCAGCAGCCCGACAGGGGCTGGGGCCAACGTCCTGACTTTC
- | TRBJ1-2 | TRBV7-2 | - | CASSPVAGDYGYTF | TGTGCCAGCAGCCCCGTTGCAGGGGATTATGGCTACACCTTC
- | TRBJ2-7 | TRBV3-1/TRBV3-2 | TRBD2 | CASSPTSGGYEQYF | TGTGCCAGCAGCCCGACTAGCGGGGGTTACGAGCAGTACTTC
- | TRBJ2-3 | TRBV29-1 | TRBD2 | CSVEGLAESLGTQYF | TGCAGCGTTGAAGGACTAGCGGAGTCCCTCGGGACGCAGTATTTT
- | TRBJ2-7 | TRBV20-1 | TRBD2 | CSASKQRGAYEQYF | TGCAGTGCTAGTAAGCAGCGGGGAGCCTACGAGCAGTACTTC
- | TRBJ2-3 | TRBV12-3/TRBV12-4 | - | CASSQARGLQYF | TGTGCCAGCAGTCAAGCTCGGGGATTGCAGTATTTT
- | TRBJ1-6 | TRBV5-1 | TRBD1 | CASRPGQNNSPLHF | TGCGCCAGCAGACCGGGACAGAATAATTCACCCCTCCACTTT
- | TRBJ2-7 | TRBV7-9 | - | CASSFSRQGYEQYF | TGTGCCAGCAGCTTCTCTCGGCAGGGCTACGAGCAGTACTTC
- | TRBJ1-6 | TRBV9 | - | CASSVAAVLNSPLHF | TGTGCCAGCAGCGTAGCTGCGGTTCTCAATTCACCCCTCCACTTT
- | TRBJ1-5 | TRBV9 | - | CASIWRQPQHF | TGTGCCAGCATCTGGAGGCAGCCCCAGCATTTT
- | TRBJ2-1 | TRBV5-6 | - | CASSFERSSYNEQFF | TGTGCCAGCAGCTTCGAGCGGAGCTCCTACAATGAGCAGTTCTTC
few | TRBJ2-5 | TRBV5-6 | - | CASSWNTGRGETQYF | TGTGCCAGCAGCTGGAACACAGGACGTGGAGAGACCCAGTACTTC
- | TRBJ1-6 | TRBV2 | - | CASRDDSWSPLHF | TGTGCCAGCAGGGACGACAGTTGGTCACCCCTCCACTTT
few | TRBJ2-7 | TRBV15 | - | CATSRDIGSNYEQYF | TGTGCCACCAGCAGAGATATCGGGTCCAACTACGAGCAGTACTTC
- | TRBJ2-5 | TRBV9 | TRBD1 | CASSAQTGTGTLGYGETQYF | TGTGCCAGCAGCGCACAGACCGGGACAGGGACATTGGGGTATGGGGAGACCCAGTACTTC
few | TRBJ2-2 | TRBV12-3/TRBV12-4 | - | CANRQGGGGELFF | TGTGCCAACCGACAGGGAGGCGGCGGGGAGCTGTTTTTT
- | TRBJ2-7 | TRBV11-2 | - | CASSSLAAGEQYF | TGTGCCAGCAGCTCCCTTGCGGCGGGAGAGCAGTACTTC
- | TRBJ2-3 | TRBV5-1 | - | CASSLAISQNTQYF | TGCGCCAGCAGCTTGGCCATTTCCCAAAATACGCAGTATTTT
once | TRBJ1-5 | TRBV5-1 | TRBD1 | CASSLEGASNQPQHF | TGCGCCAGCAGCTTGGAGGGGGCATCAAATCAGCCCCAGCATTTT
- | TRBJ2-5 | TRBV18 | - | CASSLGLKETQYF | TGTGCCAGCTCACTAGGACTAAAAGAGACCCAGTACTTC
- | TRBJ2-7 | TRBV7-9 | TRBD2 | CASRQVTSGYEQYF | TGTGCCAGCCGCCAGGTGACTAGCGGTTACGAGCAGTACTTC
few | TRBJ2-3 | TRBV4-1 | - | CASSQQGLSTDTQYF | TGCGCCAGCAGCCAACAGGGGCTTAGCACAGATACGCAGTATTTT
- | TRBJ2-5 | TRBV11-2 | - | CASSLATYQETQYF | TGTGCCAGCAGCTTAGCTACGTACCAAGAGACCCAGTACTTC
- | TRBJ1-2 | TRBV6-5 | - | CASRTPTGSNYGYTF | TGTGCCAGCAGAACGCCCACAGGGAGTAATTATGGCTACACCTTC
- | TRBJ2-2 | TRBV7-3 | TRBD2 | CASSPRLAGNTGELFF | TGTGCCAGCAGCCCCAGACTAGCGGGGAACACCGGGGAGCTGTTTTTT
- | TRBJ1-1 | TRBV28 | - | CASRAGGRQNTEAFF | TGTGCCAGCAGGGCTGGCGGGCGGCAGAACACTGAAGCTTTCTTT
- | TRBJ2-7 | TRBV18 | - | CASSPQQDYEQYF | TGTGCCAGCTCACCTCAACAGGACTACGAGCAGTACTTC
- | TRBJ2-6 | TRBV11-2 | - | CASSLVAPRGANVLTF | TGTGCCAGCAGCTTAGTGGCGCCGAGGGGGGCCAACGTCCTGACTTTC
- | TRBJ1-2 | TRBV29-1 | - | CSVDRNYGYTF | TGCAGCGTTGACAGGAACTATGGCTACACCTTC
- | TRBJ1-1 | TRBV4-2 | - | CASSQDAGGTEAFF | TGTGCCAGCAGCCAAGATGCAGGAGGGACTGAAGCTTTCTTT
- | TRBJ2-1 | TRBV5-1 | - | CASSLAGGGYNEQFF | TGCGCCAGCAGCTTGGCCGGGGGAGGCTACAATGAGCAGTTCTTC
- | TRBJ2-3 | TRBV3-1/TRBV3-2 | - | CASSQATGLTDTQYF | TGTGCCAGCAGCCAAGCGACAGGCCTCACAGATACGCAGTATTTT
- | TRBJ1-5 | TRBV5-6 | - | CASSPPGGGLTGDQPQHF | TGTGCCAGCAGCCCGCCGGGAGGGGGGTTGACTGGTGATCAGCCCCAGCATTTT
few | TRBJ1-2 | TRBV28 | - | CASSLLAPPGYTF | TGTGCCAGCAGTTTATTAGCACCTCCTGGCTACACCTTC
- | TRBJ1-2 | TRBV19 | - | CASSNRERGGYTF | TGTGCCAGTAGTAACAGGGAGAGGGGTGGCTACACCTTC
- | TRBJ2-1 | TRBV20-1 | - | CSASEGGIYNEQFF | TGCAGTGCTAGTGAGGGGGGGATATACAATGAGCAGTTCTTC
few | TRBJ1-6 | TRBV6-4 | - | CVRPQGKRRSSYNSPLHF | TGTGTCCGACCGCAGGGCAAACGACGGAGCTCCTATAATTCACCCCTCCACTTT
- | TRBJ1-6 | TRBV7-2 | - | CASSAGARNSPLHF | TGTGCCAGCAGCGCAGGGGCTCGTAATTCACCCCTCCACTTT
- | TRBJ2-1 | TRBV24-1 | - | CATSDGTVFNEQFF | TGTGCCACCAGTGATGGGACTGTCTTCAATGAGCAGTTCTTC
- | TRBJ1-2 | TRBV19 | TRBD1 | CASISPGQGKGYGYTF | TGTGCCAGTATCTCACCGGGACAGGGGAAGGGGTATGGCTACACCTTC
- | TRBJ1-5 | TRBV15 | - | CATSREKGELNSNQPQHF | TGTGCCACCAGCAGAGAGAAAGGGGAACTGAATAGCAATCAGCCCCAGCATTTT
few | TRBJ2-3 | TRBV5-4 | TRBD2 | CASSRTSGGAIDTQYF | TGTGCCAGCAGCCGGACTAGCGGGGGGGCCATAGATACGCAGTATTTT
- | TRBJ2-7 | TRBV11-2 | TRBD1 | CASSFRGQGPGEQYF | TGTGCCAGCAGCTTCAGGGGACAGGGGCCCGGGGAGCAGTACTTC
- | TRBJ2-7 | TRBV2 | - | CASSGPGEFHEQYF | TGTGCCAGCAGTGGGCCTGGTGAATTCCACGAGCAGTACTTC
- | TRBJ2-7 | TRBV6-6 | TRBD2 | CASIPGVAGGYEQYF | TGTGCCAGCATCCCAGGGGTAGCGGGGGGTTACGAGCAGTACTTC
once | TRBJ2-1 | TRBV2 | TRBD2 | CASSVVRAGDNNEQFF | TGTGCCAGCAGTGTGGTCCGGGCGGGGGATAACAATGAGCAGTTCTTC
- | TRBJ2-3 | TRBV10-3 | TRBD2 | CAIRASGGLITDTQYF | TGTGCCATCAGGGCTAGCGGGGGGTTAATCACAGATACGCAGTATTTT